This TCR beta chain was sequenced during a study of regulatory T cells in long-lasting Graves disease. Whole-study results and caveats: Sharing of public clonotypes was greater in persistent patients (about 3,000) than in new patients (roughly 970). Preferential use of TRBV28, TRBJ1-2 and TRBJ2-5 was seen in persistent disease.

Sample time point: newly diagnosed GD, antithyroid drugs for less than 3 months. From PBMCs, RNA was extracted and then used to make the TCR library. Relying on iRepertoire HTBI primers and Arm-PCR of CDR3 regions, the team built TCR beta libraries. Using its own MiXCR run on the multiplex PCR reads, TCRdb lists one record per CDR3 protein. The sample carries some 320,000 distinct CDR3 sequences, about 18% recorded once. A remark on this clonotype: Its antigen is still unknown. One base away lies a much larger clone, so this may be a sequencing read error.

Germline assignment: CDR1 MDHEN and CDR2 SYDVKM. V gave up 6 bases and J gave up 10 bases; unmatched junction bases: 13. The CDR3 runs 15 residues. Source: peripheral blood mononuclear cells (PBMCs), taken at new diagnosis, from a patient treated with antithyroid drugs. V is TRBV28 and J is TRBJ2-1, with 9 bases identical to TRBD1. The sequence was collected from a female donor with Graves disease. CDR3 coding DNA: TGTGCCAGCAGCTACAGGGGGCCAGGATCCTACGAGCAGTTCTTC. This codes for CASSYRGPGSYEQFF.